Listed below are T cell receptor beta chains from one sample, sequenced in a study of blood T cells in healthy people across ages. TCRdb used MiXCR to reprocess the 5' RACE reads, holding one entry per CDR3 protein. The sample has roughly 1,500,000 distinct CDR3 sequences; about 35% are singletons. The sample was blood. These receptors all stem from a woman between 25 and 40 years old in good health. Both conserved end residues are part of each CDR3. The D gene is left open where the match is weak. Clone size is given for some rows only: seen once, a few or many times, or a class if the clone is expanded.

d_gene,j_gene,abundance,v_gene,len,CDR3aa,CDR3nt
.,TRBJ1-2,many,TRBV12-3/TRBV12-4,14,CASSLAGSNYGYTF,TGTGCCAGCAGCTTAGCGGGGTCAAACTATGGCTACACCTTC
.,TRBJ2-2,.,TRBV6-2/TRBV6-3,12,CASSYMGGELFF,TGTGCCAGCAGCTACATGGGCGGGGAGCTGTTTTTT
TRBD2,TRBJ2-3,.,TRBV20-1,13,CSARLAGLHTQYF,TGCAGTGCTAGATTGGCGGGACTACATACGCAGTATTTT
TRBD1,TRBJ1-2,.,TRBV6-2/TRBV6-3,16,CASSYVVGQGLDGYTF,TGTGCCAGCAGTTACGTAGTTGGACAGGGGTTGGATGGCTACACCTTC
TRBD2,TRBJ2-1,.,TRBV12-3/TRBV12-4,15,CASSRAASGRGEQFF,TGTGCCAGCAGCAGGGCGGCTAGCGGAAGGGGTGAGCAGTTCTTC
TRBD1,TRBJ1-1,.,TRBV18,13,CASSYTGDPGAFF,TGTGCCAGCTCGTACACAGGGGATCCTGGAGCTTTCTTT
.,TRBJ1-1,.,TRBV29-1,15,CSVELGAGMNTEAFF,TGCAGCGTTGAACTGGGGGCGGGGATGAACACTGAAGCTTTCTTT
.,TRBJ2-7,few,TRBV6-1,14,CASSDYRGNYEQYF,TGTGCCAGCAGTGACTATAGGGGGAACTACGAGCAGTACTTC
.,TRBJ2-7,few,TRBV6-1,12,CASIPSSYEQYF,TGTGCCAGCATTCCAAGCTCCTACGAGCAGTACTTC
.,TRBJ2-3,few,TRBV4-1,15,CASSQEGGGWDTQYF,TGCGCCAGCAGCCAAGAAGGAGGAGGTTGGGATACGCAGTATTTT
.,TRBJ2-7,few,TRBV20-1,13,CSAKSLTSGEQYF,TGCAGTGCCAAGTCACTGACAAGTGGCGAGCAGTACTTC
TRBD1,TRBJ2-3,.,TRBV2,16,CASSDRTGGSTDTQYF,TGTGCCAGCAGTGATCGGACAGGGGGAAGCACAGATACGCAGTATTTT
.,TRBJ2-1,few,TRBV4-2,13,CASSQVGGGEQFF,TGTGCCAGCAGCCAAGTAGGAGGGGGTGAGCAGTTCTTC
.,TRBJ1-2,.,TRBV29-1,12,CSGQSANYGYTF,TGCAGCGGCCAGTCAGCTAACTATGGCTACACCTTC
TRBD1,TRBJ1-1,.,TRBV20-1,15,CSARGEQGLNTEAFF,TGCAGTGCTAGAGGGGAACAGGGGTTGAACACTGAAGCTTTCTTT
TRBD2,TRBJ2-1,few,TRBV4-1,19,CASSQGTSGHKSSYNEQFF,TGCGCCAGCAGCCAAGGGACTAGCGGACACAAGAGCTCCTACAATGAGCAGTTCTTC
.,TRBJ2-7,.,TRBV11-2,14,CASSLTFLAYEQYF,TGTGCCAGCAGCTTAACCTTCCTGGCCTACGAGCAGTACTTC
.,TRBJ2-5,few,TRBV28,15,CASSLARSNQETQYF,TGTGCCAGCAGTTTAGCCAGGTCAAACCAAGAGACCCAGTACTTC
.,TRBJ2-3,.,TRBV18,14,CASSPMPATDTQYF,TGTGCCAGCTCACCAATGCCAGCCACAGATACGCAGTATTTT
.,TRBJ2-7,many,TRBV29-1,18,CSVVPREVAGTLAYEQYF,TGCAGCGTTGTCCCTAGGGAGGTAGCAGGGACCCTCGCCTACGAGCAGTACTTC
TRBD1,TRBJ2-5,many,TRBV20-1,15,CSARAADRGGETQYF,TGCAGTGCTAGGGCTGCGGACAGGGGGGGAGAGACCCAGTACTTC
TRBD2,TRBJ2-4,.,TRBV20-1,20,CSARPPTSATSPLAKNIQYF,TGCAGTGCTAGACCGCCAACTAGCGCCACGTCCCCACTAGCCAAAAACATTCAGTACTTC
TRBD1,TRBJ1-6,few,TRBV12-3/TRBV12-4,15,CASVFGAGGNSPLHF,TGTGCCAGCGTCTTTGGGGCAGGGGGGAATTCACCCCTCCACTTT
.,TRBJ2-1,.,TRBV28,14,CASSVTQGEGEQFF,TGTGCCAGCAGTGTGACCCAGGGAGAGGGAGAGCAGTTCTTC
TRBD1,TRBJ2-3,.,TRBV7-9,15,CASSWGQTHSDTQYF,TGTGCCAGCAGCTGGGGACAGACTCATTCCGATACGCAGTATTTT
TRBD2,TRBJ2-1,.,TRBV6-2/TRBV6-3,16,CASRNTRLAGGWEQFF,TGTGCCAGCAGGAACACCCGACTAGCGGGGGGTTGGGAGCAGTTCTTC
TRBD1,TRBJ2-3,.,TRBV20-1,12,CSSGTGVDTQYF,TGCAGTTCCGGGACAGGGGTAGATACGCAGTATTTT
.,TRBJ2-3,.,TRBV20-1,11,CRGPKGNTQYF,TGCAGGGGGCCAAAAGGAAATACGCAGTATTTT
TRBD1,TRBJ1-2,.,TRBV11-2,16,CASTVPRDRATYGYTF,TGTGCCAGCACCGTCCCCCGGGACAGGGCAACCTATGGCTACACCTTC
.,TRBJ2-5,few,TRBV9,15,CASSVETFPGETQYF,TGTGCCAGCAGCGTAGAGACGTTTCCCGGGGAGACCCAGTACTTC
.,TRBJ2-4,.,TRBV2,14,CATTGKVAKNIQYF,TGTGCCACCACAGGGAAGGTAGCCAAAAACATTCAGTACTTC
TRBD1,TRBJ2-2,.,TRBV4-2,15,CASSLRTGATGELFF,TGTGCCAGCAGCCTCAGGACAGGGGCAACCGGGGAGCTGTTTTTT
TRBD2,TRBJ2-5,few,TRBV5-1,15,CASSAGLAGEETQYF,TGCGCCAGCAGCGCTGGACTAGCGGGCGAAGAGACCCAGTACTTC
.,TRBJ2-7,.,TRBV27,16,CASSTGTSLATYEQYF,TGTGCCAGCAGTACGGGGACCTCCCTAGCCACCTACGAGCAGTACTTC
.,TRBJ1-1,.,TRBV12-3/TRBV12-4,11,CASLENTEAFF,TGTGCCAGCTTGGAAAACACTGAAGCTTTCTTT
.,TRBJ1-2,.,TRBV7-3,15,CASSPLAGQTYGYTF,TGTGCCAGCAGCCCCTTGGCAGGGCAAACCTATGGCTACACCTTC
.,TRBJ2-7,many,TRBV29-1,14,CSVVGQEIIDEQYF,TGCAGCGTTGTTGGGCAGGAGATTATTGATGAGCAGTACTTC
.,TRBJ2-3,.,TRBV15,17,CATSGHRPGGQGDTQYF,TGTGCCACCAGCGGTCACCGTCCGGGGGGCCAGGGAGATACGCAGTATTTT
.,TRBJ2-7,few,TRBV7-9,15,CASSSGQNPSHEQYF,TGTGCCAGCAGCTCGGGCCAGAACCCATCCCACGAGCAGTACTTC
.,TRBJ2-3,.,TRBV4-1,15,CASSQEGLGIDTQYF,TGCGCCAGCAGCCAAGAAGGTCTGGGTATAGATACGCAGTATTTT
TRBD1,TRBJ1-2,.,TRBV6-4,13,CASSVDRVYGYTF,TGTGCCAGCAGCGTGGACAGGGTCTATGGCTACACCTTC
TRBD2,TRBJ2-3,.,TRBV10-3,15,CAISPVGDYTDTQYF,TGTGCCATCAGCCCCGTAGGGGACTACACAGATACGCAGTATTTT
.,TRBJ2-1,few,TRBV5-5,15,CASSRRSGDVNEQFF,TGTGCCAGCAGCCGACGGTCAGGCGATGTCAATGAGCAGTTCTTC
TRBD1,TRBJ1-2,.,TRBV6-1,14,CASSEAGQSGGYTF,TGTGCCAGCAGTGAAGCGGGACAGTCAGGAGGCTACACCTTC
TRBD2,TRBJ2-3,few,TRBV29-1,15,CSVDRGRGGTDTQYF,TGCAGCGTTGATCGGGGGCGGGGGGGCACTGATACGCAGTATTTT
TRBD2,TRBJ2-1,.,TRBV10-1,14,CASSISGGVAEQFF,TGCGCCAGCAGTATTTCGGGGGGGGTTGCTGAGCAGTTCTTC
TRBD1,TRBJ1-4,.,TRBV10-3,14,CTISGDRGYEKLFF,TGTACCATCAGCGGGGACAGGGGCTACGAAAAACTGTTTTTT
TRBD1,TRBJ2-7,.,TRBV3-1,17,CAGSQPGQGAHAYEQYF,TGTGCCGGCAGCCAACCCGGACAGGGGGCGCATGCCTACGAGCAGTACTTC
TRBD2,TRBJ2-7,.,TRBV5-1,16,CASSVAPSGSTHEQYF,TGCGCCAGCAGCGTGGCGCCTAGCGGGAGTACCCACGAGCAGTACTTC
TRBD2,TRBJ2-1,many,TRBV20-1,16,CSASRIGLAIYNEQFF,TGCAGTGCTAGTCGAATAGGACTAGCGATTTACAATGAGCAGTTCTTC
.,TRBJ1-2,few,TRBV5-1,14,CASTPGEQPYGYTF,TGCGCCAGCACCCCTGGAGAACAGCCGTATGGCTACACCTTC
.,TRBJ2-7,few,TRBV12-3/TRBV12-4,13,CASSLQYTYEQYF,TGTGCCAGCAGTTTACAATACACCTACGAGCAGTACTTC